Sequencing of this TCR beta chain was carried out in a study of human T cells and chemical hapten exposure. Time point here: patch test 3, about 24 weeks after DPC sensitization. Indicated treatment: therapeutic diphenylcyclopropenone sensitization with weekly scalp DPC. V gave up 11 bases and J gave up 0 bases, with 14 bases separating them. The CDR3 length is 14 residues. Germline V CDR1 and CDR2: ENHRY, SYGVKD. TCRdb reanalysed the RACE reads using MiXCR and keeps one entry per CDR3 protein. The sample has some 96,000 distinct CDR3 sequences, around a quarter seen once; the top ten hold approximately 10%.

The genes are TRBV10-3 and TRBJ2-1; D perhaps matches TRBD1 (8 bases). The TCR comes from a man in his forties with alopecia areata. Some clones in this sample may be carry-over from other donors' samples. The sample was whole blood, taken in connection with sensitization to the hapten diphenylcyclopropenone (DPC). The CDR3 sequence is CAAGDRSSYNEQFF. The CDR3 DNA reads as TGTGCCGCGGGGGACAGGAGCTCCTACAATGAGCAGTTCTTC.